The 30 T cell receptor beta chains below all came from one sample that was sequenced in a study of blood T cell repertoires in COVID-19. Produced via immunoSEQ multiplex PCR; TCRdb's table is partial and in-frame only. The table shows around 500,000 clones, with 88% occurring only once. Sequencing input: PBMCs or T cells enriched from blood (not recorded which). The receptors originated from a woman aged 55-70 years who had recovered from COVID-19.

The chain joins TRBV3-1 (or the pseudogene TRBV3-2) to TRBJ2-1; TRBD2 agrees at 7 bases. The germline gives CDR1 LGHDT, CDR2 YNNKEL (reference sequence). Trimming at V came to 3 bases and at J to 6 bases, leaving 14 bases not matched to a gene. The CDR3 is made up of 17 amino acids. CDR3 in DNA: TGTGCCAGCAGCCATACTAGCGACCCAATAAAAGGCAATGAGCAGTTCTTC. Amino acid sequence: CASSHTSDPIKGNEQFF.

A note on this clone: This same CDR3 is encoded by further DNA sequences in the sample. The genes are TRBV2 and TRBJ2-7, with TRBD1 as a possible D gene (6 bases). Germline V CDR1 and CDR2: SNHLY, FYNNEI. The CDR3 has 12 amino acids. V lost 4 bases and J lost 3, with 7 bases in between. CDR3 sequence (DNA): TGTGCCAGCAGTGTACAGGGCTACGAGCAGTACGTC. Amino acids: CASSVQGYEQYV.

CDR3 residues: CASSFTSGAADTQYF. DNA for the CDR3: TGCGCCAGCAGCTTTACTAGCGGGGCCGCGGATACGCAGTATTTT. This sequence joins TRBV5-1 and TRBJ2-3; 10 bases align to TRBD2. The J segment lost 6 bases and the V segment lost 2 bases, leaving 6 bases of the junction unmatched. Germline V gives CDR1 SGHRS, CDR2 YFSETQ. CDR3 length: 15 residues.

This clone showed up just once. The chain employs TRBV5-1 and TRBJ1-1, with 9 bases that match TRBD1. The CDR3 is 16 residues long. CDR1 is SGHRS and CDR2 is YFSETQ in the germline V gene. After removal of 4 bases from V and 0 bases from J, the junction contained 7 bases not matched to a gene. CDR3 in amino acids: CASSLQGAGMNTEAFF. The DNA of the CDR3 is TGCGCCAGCAGCCTACAGGGGGCAGGGATGAACACTGAAGCTTTCTTT.

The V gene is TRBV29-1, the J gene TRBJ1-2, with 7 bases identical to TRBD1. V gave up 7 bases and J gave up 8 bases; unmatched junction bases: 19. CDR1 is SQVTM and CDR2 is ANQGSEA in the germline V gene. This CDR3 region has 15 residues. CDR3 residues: CSAENFKQGYWGYTF. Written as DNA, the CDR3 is TGCAGCGCCGAGAATTTTAAACAGGGGTACTGGGGCTACACCTTC.

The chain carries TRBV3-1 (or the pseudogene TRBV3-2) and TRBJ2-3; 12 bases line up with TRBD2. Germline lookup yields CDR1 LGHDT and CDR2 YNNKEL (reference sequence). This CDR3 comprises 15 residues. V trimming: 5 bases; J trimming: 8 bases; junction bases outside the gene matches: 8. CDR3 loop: CASSRLAGAGATQYF. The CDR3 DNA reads TGTGCCAGCAGCAGACTAGCGGGGGCGGGGGCTACGCAGTATTTT.

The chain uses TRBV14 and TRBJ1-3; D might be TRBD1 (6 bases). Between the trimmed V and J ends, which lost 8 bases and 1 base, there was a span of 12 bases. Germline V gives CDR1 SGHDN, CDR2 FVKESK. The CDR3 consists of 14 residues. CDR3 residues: CASGTSLSGNTIYF. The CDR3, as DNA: TGTGCCAGCGGGACAAGCCTATCTGGAAACACCATATATTTT.

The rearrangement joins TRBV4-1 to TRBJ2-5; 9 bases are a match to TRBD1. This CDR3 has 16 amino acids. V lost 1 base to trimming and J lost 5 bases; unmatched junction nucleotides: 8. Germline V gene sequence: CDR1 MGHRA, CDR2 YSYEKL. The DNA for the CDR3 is TGCGCCAGCAGCCAAGGTACAGGGGGCCGATGGGAGACCCAGTACTTC. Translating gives CASSQGTGGRWETQYF.

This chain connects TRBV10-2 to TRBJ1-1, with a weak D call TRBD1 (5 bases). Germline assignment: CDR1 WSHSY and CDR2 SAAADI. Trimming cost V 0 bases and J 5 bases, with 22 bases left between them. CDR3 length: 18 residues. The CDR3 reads CASSESMGGDWRGTEAFF. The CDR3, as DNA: TGCGCCAGCAGTGAGTCGATGGGGGGTGACTGGAGGGGAACTGAAGCTTTCTTT.

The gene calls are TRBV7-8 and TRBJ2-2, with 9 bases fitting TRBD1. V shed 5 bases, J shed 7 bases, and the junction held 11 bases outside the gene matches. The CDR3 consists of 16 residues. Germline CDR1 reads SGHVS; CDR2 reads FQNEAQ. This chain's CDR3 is CASSQRAGTGFGELFF. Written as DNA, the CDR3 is TGTGCCAGCAGCCAAAGAGCCGGGACAGGGTTCGGGGAGCTGTTTTTT. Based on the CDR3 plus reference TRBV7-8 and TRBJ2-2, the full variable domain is GAGVSQSPRYKVAKRGQDVALRCDPISGHVSLFWYQQALGQGPEFLTYFQNEAQLDKSGLPSDRFFAERPEGSVSTLKIQRTQQEDSAVYLCASSQRAGTGFGELFFGEGSRLTVL.

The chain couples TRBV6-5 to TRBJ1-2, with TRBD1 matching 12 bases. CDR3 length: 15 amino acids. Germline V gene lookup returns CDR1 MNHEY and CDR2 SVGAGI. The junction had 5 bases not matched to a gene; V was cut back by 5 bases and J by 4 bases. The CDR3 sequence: CASSLGTGGGYGYTF. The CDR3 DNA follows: TGTGCCAGCAGTCTTGGGACAGGGGGCGGCTATGGCTACACCTTC.

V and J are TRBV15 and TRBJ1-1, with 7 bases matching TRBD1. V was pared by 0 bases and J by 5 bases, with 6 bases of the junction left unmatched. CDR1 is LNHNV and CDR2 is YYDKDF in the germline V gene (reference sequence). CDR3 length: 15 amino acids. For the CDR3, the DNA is TGTGCCACCAGCAGAGATCTGGAGGGGGCGACTGAAGCTTTCTTT. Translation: CATSRDLEGATEAFF.

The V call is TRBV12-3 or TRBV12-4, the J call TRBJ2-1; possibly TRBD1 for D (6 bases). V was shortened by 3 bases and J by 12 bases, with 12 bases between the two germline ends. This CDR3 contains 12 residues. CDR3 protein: CASSFVTGLQFF. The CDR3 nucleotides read TGTGCCAGCAGTTTTGTGACAGGATTGCAGTTCTTC.

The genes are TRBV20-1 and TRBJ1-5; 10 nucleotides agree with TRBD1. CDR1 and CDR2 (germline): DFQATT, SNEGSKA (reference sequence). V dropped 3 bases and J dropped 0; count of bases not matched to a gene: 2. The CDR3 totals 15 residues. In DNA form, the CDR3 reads TGCAGTGCTAGTAGGACAGGGGGTAGCAATCAGCCCCAGCATTTT. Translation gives CSASRTGGSNQPQHF.

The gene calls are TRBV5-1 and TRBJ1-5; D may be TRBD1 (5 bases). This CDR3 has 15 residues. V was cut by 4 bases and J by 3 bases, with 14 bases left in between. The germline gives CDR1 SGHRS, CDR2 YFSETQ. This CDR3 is CASSQTGALNQPQHF. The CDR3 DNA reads TGCGCCAGCAGCCAAACAGGAGCCCTCAATCAGCCCCAGCATTTT.

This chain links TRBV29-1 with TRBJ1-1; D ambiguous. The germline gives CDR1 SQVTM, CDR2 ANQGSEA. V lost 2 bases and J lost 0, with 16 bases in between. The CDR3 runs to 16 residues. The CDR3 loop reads CSVEWFGSIMNTEAFF. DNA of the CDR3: TGCAGCGTTGAATGGTTCGGGTCCATTATGAACACTGAAGCTTTCTTT.

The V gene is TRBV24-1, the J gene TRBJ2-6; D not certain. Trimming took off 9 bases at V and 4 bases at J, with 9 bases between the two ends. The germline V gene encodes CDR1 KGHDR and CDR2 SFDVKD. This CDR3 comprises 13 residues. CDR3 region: CATAPVGANVLTF. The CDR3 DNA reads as TGTGCCACCGCTCCGGTGGGGGCCAACGTCCTGACTTTC.

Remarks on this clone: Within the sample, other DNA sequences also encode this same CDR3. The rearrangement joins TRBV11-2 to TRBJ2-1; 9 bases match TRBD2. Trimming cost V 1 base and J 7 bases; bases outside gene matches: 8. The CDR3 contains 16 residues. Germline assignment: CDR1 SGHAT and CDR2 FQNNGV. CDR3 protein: CASSLVVAGGRNEQFF. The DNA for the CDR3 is TGTGCCAGCAGCTTAGTAGTGGCGGGGGGGCGAAATGAGCAGTTCTTC.

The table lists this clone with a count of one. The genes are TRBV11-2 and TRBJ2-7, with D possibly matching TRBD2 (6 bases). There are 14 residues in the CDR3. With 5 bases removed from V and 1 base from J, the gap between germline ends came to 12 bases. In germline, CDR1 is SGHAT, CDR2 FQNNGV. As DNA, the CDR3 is TGTGCCAGCAGCCCCGGGACTCCTTCCTACGAGCAGTACGTC. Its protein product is CASSPGTPSYEQYV.

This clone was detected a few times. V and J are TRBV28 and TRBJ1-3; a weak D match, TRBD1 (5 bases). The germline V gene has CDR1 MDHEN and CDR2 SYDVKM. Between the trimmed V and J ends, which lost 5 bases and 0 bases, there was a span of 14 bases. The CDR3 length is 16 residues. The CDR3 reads CASSPPRTSSGNTIYF. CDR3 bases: TGTGCCAGCAGTCCGCCGAGGACAAGCTCTGGAAACACCATATATTTT.

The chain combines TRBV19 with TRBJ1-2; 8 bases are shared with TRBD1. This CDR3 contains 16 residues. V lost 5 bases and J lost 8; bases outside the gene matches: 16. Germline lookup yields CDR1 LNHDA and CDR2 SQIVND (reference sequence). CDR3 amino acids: CASSPLTGARFGGYTF. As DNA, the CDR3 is TGTGCCAGTAGTCCACTGACAGGGGCCCGCTTTGGAGGCTACACCTTC.

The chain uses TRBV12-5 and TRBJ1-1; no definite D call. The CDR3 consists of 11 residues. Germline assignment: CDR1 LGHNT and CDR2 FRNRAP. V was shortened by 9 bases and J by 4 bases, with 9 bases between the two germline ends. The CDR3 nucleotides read TGTGCTAGCCTACGTAGCACTGAAGCTTTCTTT. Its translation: CASLRSTEAFF.

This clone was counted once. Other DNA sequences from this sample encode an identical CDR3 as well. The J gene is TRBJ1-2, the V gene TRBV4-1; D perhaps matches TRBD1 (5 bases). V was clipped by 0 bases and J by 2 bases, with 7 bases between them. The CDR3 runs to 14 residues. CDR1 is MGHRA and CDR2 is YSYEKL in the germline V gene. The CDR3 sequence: CASSQDRGNYGYTF. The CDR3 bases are TGCGCCAGCAGCCAAGATCGGGGGAACTATGGCTACACCTTC.

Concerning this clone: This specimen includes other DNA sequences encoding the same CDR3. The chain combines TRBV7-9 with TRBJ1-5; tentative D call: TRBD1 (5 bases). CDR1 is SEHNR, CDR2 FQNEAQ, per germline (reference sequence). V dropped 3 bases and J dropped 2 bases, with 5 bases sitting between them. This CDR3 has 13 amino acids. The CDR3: CASSLTGNQPQHF. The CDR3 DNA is TGTGCCAGCAGCTTGACAGGCAATCAGCCCCAGCATTTT.

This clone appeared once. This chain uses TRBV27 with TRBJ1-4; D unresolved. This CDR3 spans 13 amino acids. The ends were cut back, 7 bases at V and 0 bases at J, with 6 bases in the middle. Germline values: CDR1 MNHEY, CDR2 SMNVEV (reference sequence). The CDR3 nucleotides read TGTGCCAGCATGAGGGCAACTAATGAAAAACTGTTTTTT. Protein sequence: CASMRATNEKLFF.

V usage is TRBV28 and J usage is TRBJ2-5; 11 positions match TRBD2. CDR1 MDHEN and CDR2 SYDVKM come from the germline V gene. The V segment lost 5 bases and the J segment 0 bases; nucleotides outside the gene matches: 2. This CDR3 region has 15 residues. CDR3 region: CASSLAGGYQETQYF. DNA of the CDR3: TGTGCCAGCAGTCTAGCGGGGGGCTACCAAGAGACCCAGTACTTC.

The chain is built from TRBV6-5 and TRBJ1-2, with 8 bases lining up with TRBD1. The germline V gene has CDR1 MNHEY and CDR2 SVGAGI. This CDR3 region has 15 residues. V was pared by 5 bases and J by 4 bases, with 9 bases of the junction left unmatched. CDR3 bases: TGTGCCAGCAGTCCCGGACAGGGAAGGGGCTATGGCTACACCTTC. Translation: CASSPGQGRGYGYTF.

CDR3 nucleotides: TGTGCTAGTGGTCTCTCGGGGGGAGGGGAACGTTCACCCCTCCACTTT. This gives the protein CASGLSGGGERSPLHF. This chain uses TRBV12-5 with TRBJ1-6; D may be TRBD1 (5 bases). CDR1 and CDR2 (germline): LGHNT, FRNRAP. V lost 5 bases and J 9 bases, leaving 20 bases between the germline ends. This CDR3 has 16 residues.

The CDR3 loop is CASSPGAAYEQYV. CDR3 DNA: TGTGCCAGCAGTCCTGGGGCCGCCTACGAGCAGTACGTC. This rearrangement joins TRBV2 to TRBJ2-7; maybe TRBD1 (5 bases). Trimming removed 5 bases from V and 2 bases from J, with 10 bases in between. Germline values: CDR1 SNHLY, CDR2 FYNNEI. The CDR3 extends over 13 amino acids.

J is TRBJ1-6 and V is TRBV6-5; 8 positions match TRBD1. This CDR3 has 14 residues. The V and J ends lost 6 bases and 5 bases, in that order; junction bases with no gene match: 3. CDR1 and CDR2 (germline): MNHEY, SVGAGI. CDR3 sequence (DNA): TGTGCCAGCAGGCAGGACAGGGATAATTCACCCCTCCACTTT. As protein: CASRQDRDNSPLHF.